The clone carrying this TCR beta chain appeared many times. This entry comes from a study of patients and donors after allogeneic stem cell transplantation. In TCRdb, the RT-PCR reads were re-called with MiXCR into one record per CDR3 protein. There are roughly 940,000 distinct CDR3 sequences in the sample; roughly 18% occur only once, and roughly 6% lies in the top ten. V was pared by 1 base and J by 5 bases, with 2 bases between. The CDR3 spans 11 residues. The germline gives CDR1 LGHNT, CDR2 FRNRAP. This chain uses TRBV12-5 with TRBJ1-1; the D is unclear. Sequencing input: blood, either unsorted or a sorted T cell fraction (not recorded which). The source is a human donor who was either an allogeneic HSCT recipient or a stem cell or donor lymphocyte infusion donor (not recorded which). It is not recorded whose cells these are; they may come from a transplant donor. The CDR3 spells CASGLGTEAFF. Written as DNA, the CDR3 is TGTGCTAGTGGTTTGGGTACTGAAGCTTTCTTT.